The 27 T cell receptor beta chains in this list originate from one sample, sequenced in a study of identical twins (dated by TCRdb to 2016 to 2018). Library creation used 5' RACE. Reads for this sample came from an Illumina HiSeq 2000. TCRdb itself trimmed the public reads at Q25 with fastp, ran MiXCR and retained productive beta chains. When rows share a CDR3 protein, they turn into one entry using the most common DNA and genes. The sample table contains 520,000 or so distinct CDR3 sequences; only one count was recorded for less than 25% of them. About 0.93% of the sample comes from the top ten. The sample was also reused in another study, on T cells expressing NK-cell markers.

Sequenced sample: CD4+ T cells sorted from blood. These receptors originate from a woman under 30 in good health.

CDR3 bases: TGTGCCAGCAGCCAAGGGGCCGGGAGAGGGGAGCAGTACTTC. This codes for CASSQGAGRGEQYF. This chain uses TRBV11-2 with TRBJ2-7, with TRBD2 as a possible D gene (6 bases). The CDR3 spans 14 residues. V lost 5 bases and J 7 bases, leaving 18 bases between the germline ends. CDR1 and CDR2 (germline): SGHAT, FQNNGV.

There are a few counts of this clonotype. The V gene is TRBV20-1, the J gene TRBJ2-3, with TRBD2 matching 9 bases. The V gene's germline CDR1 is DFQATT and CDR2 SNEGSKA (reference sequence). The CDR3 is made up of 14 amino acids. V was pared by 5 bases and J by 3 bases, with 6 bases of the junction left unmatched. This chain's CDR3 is CSAFPLAGTDTQYF. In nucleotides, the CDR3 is TGCAGTGCTTTCCCTCTAGCGGGGACAGATACGCAGTATTTT.

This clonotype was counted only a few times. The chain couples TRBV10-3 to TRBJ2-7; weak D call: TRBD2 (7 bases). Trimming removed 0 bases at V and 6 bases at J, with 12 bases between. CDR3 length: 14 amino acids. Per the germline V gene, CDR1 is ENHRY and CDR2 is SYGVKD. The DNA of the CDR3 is TGTGCCATCAGTGAGTCTGTGGGGGGGGCCGAGCAGTACTTC. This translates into CAISESVGGAEQYF.

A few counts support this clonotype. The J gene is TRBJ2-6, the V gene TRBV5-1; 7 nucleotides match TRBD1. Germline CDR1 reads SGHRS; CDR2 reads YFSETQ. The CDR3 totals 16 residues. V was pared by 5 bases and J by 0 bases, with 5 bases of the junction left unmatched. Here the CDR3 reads CASSRRGSSGANVLTF. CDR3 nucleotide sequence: TGCGCCAGCAGTCGCAGGGGGTCCTCTGGGGCCAACGTCCTGACTTTC.

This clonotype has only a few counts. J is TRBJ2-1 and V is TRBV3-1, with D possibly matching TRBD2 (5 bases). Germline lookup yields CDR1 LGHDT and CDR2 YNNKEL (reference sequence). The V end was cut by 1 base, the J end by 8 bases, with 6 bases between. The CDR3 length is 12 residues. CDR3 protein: CASSQVSDEQFF. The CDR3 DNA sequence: TGTGCCAGCAGCCAAGTTAGCGATGAGCAGTTCTTC.

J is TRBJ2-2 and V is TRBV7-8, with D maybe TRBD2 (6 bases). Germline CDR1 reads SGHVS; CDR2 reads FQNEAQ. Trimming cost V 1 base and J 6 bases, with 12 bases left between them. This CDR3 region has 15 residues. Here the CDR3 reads CASSLGSGAAGELFF. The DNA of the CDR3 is TGTGCCAGCAGCTTAGGATCGGGAGCCGCCGGGGAGCTGTTTTTT.

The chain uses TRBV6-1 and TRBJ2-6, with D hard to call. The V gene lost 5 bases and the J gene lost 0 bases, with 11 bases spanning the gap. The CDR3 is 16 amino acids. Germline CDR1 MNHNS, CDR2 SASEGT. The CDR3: CASSPGFFSGANVLTF. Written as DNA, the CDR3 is TGTGCCAGCAGTCCAGGTTTTTTCTCTGGGGCCAACGTCCTGACTTTC.

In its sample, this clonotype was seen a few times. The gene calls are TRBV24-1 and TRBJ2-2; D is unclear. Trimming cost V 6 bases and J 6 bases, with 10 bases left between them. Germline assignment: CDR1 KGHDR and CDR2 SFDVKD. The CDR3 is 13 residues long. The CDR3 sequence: CATSHTGAGELFF. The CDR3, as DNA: TGTGCCACCAGTCACACGGGTGCCGGGGAGCTGTTTTTT.

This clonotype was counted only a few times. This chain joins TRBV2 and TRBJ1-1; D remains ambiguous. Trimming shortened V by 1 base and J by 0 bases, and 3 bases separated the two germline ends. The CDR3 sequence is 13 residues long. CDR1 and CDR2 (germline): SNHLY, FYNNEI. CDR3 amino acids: CASSEDVNTEAFF. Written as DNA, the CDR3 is TGTGCCAGCAGTGAAGACGTGAACACTGAAGCTTTCTTT.

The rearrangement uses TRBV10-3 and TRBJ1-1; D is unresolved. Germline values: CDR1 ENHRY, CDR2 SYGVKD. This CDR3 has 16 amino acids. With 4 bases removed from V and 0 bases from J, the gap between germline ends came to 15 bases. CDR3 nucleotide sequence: TGTGCCATCAGTGCCACCCGAAAGGAGGTGAACACTGAAGCTTTCTTT. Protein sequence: CAISATRKEVNTEAFF.

CDR3 coding DNA: TGTGCCAGCAGCTCCGCACTCGGCCCTTACAATGAGCAGTTCTTC. It yields the protein CASSSALGPYNEQFF. The chain has TRBV7-2 and TRBJ2-1, with D uncertain. The V end was cut by 4 bases, the J end by 4 bases, with 14 bases between. Germline assignment: CDR1 SGHTA and CDR2 FQGNSA. The length of the CDR3 is 15 residues.

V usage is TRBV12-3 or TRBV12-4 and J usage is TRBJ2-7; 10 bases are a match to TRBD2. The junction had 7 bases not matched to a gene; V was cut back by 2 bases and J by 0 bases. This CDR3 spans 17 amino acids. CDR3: CASSLMWGLANSYEQYF. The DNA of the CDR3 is TGTGCCAGCAGTTTAATGTGGGGACTAGCGAACTCCTACGAGCAGTACTTC.

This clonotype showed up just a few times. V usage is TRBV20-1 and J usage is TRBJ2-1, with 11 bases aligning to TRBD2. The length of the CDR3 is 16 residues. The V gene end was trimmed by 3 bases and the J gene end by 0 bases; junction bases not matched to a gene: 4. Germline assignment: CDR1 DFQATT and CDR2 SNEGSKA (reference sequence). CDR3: CSASTSGGLSYNEQFF. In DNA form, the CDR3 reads TGCAGTGCTAGTACTAGCGGGGGCCTCTCCTACAATGAGCAGTTCTTC.

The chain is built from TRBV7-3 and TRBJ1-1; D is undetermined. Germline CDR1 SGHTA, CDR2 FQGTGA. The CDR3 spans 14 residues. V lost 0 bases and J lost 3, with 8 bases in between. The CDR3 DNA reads TGTGCCAGCAGCTTAACGCACGGTTACACTGAAGCTTTCTTT. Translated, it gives CASSLTHGYTEAFF.

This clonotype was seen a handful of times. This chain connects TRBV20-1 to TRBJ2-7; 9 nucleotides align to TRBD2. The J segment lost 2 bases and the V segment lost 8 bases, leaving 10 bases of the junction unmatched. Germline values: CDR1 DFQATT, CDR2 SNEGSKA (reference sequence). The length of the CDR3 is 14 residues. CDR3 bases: TGCAGTTTATCTAGCGGGACCCGAGCCTACGAGCAGTACTTC. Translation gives CSLSSGTRAYEQYF.

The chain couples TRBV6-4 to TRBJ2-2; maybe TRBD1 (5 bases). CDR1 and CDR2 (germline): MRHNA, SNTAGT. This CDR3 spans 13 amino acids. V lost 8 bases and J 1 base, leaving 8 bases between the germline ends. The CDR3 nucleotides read TGTGCCAGCCGCCAGGGGAACACCGGGGAGCTGTTTTTT. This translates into CASRQGNTGELFF.

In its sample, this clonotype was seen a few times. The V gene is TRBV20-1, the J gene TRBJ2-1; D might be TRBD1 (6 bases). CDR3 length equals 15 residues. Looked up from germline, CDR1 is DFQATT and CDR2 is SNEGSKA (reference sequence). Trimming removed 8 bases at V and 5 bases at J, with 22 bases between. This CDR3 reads CSSNRASGPDNEQFF. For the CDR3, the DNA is TGCAGTTCCAACAGGGCGTCCGGTCCGGACAATGAGCAGTTCTTC.

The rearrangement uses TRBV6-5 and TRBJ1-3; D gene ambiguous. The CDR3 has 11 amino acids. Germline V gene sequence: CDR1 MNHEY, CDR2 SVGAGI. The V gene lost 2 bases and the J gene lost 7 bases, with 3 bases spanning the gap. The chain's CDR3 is CASSYLNTIYF. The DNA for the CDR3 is TGTGCCAGCAGTTACCTGAACACCATATATTTT.

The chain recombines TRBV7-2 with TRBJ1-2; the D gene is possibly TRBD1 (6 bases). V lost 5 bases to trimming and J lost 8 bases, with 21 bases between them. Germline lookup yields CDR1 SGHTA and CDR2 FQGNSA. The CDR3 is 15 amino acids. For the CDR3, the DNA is TGTGCCAGCAGCCCACAGGGACAAAAATCTAGGGGCTACACCTTC. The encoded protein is CASSPQGQKSRGYTF.

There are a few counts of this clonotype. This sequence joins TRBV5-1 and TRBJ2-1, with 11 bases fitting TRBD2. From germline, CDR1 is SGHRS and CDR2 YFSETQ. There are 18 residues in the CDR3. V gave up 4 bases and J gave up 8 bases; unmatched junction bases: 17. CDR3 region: CASSRRDLAGGRIDEQFF. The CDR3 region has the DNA TGCGCCAGCAGCCGGAGAGATCTAGCGGGGGGCCGGATCGATGAGCAGTTCTTC.

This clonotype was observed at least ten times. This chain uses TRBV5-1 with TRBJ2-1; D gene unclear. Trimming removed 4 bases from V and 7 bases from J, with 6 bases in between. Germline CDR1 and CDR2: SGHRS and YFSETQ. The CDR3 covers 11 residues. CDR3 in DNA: TGCGCCAGCAGCAGAGCAAATGAGCAGTTCTTC. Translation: CASSRANEQFF.

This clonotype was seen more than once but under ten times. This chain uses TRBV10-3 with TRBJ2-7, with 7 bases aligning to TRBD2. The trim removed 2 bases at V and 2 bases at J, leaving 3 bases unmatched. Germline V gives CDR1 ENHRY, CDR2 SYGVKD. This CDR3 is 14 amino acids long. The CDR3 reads CAISEQRGAYEQYF. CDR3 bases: TGTGCCATCAGTGAGCAGCGGGGTGCCTACGAGCAGTACTTC.

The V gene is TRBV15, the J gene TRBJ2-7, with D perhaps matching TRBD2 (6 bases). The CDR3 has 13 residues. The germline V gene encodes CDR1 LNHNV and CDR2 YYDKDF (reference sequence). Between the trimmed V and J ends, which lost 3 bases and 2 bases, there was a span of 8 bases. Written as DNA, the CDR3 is TGTGCCACCAGCAGGGAGGGTCCCTACGAGCAGTACTTC. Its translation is CATSREGPYEQYF.

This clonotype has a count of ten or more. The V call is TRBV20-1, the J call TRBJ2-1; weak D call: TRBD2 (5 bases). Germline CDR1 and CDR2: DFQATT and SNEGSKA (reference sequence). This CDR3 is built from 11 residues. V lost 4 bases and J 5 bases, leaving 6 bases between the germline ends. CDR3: CSATGNNEQFF. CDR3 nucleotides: TGCAGTGCTACCGGGAACAATGAGCAGTTCTTC.

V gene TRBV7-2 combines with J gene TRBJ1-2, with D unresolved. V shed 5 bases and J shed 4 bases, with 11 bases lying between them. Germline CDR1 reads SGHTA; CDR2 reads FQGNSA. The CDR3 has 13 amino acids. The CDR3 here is CASSPGSPYGYTF. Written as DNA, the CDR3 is TGTGCCAGCAGCCCTGGATCCCCCTATGGCTACACCTTC.

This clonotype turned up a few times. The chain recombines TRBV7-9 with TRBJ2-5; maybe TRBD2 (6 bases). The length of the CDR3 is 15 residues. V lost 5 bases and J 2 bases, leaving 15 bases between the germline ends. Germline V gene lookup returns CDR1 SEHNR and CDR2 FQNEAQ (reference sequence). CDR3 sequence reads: CASSLGGATQETQYF. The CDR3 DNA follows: TGTGCCAGCAGCCTCGGCGGGGCAACACAAGAGACCCAGTACTTC.

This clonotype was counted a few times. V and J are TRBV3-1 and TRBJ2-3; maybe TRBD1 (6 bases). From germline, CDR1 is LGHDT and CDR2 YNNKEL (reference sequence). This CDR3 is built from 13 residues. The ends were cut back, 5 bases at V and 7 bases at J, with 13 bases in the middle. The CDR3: CASSRDQGNTQYF. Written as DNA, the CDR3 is TGTGCCAGCAGCAGGGATCAGGGGAATACGCAGTATTTT.